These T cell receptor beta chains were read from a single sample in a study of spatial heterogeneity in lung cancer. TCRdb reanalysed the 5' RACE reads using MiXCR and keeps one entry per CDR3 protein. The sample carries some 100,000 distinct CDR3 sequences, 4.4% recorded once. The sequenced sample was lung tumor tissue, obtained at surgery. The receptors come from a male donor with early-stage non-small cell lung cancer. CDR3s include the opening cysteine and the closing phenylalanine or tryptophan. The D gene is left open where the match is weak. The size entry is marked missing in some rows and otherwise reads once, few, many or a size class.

CASSSPGTGSNEQYF	TGTGCCAGCAGCTCCCCCGGGACAGGGTCCAACGAGCAGTACTTC	TRBJ2-7	TRBV11-2	-	TRBD1
CASSHPGTSGNEQFF	TGTGCCAGCAGCCACCCCGGGACTAGCGGGAATGAGCAGTTCTTC	TRBJ2-1	TRBV11-3	few	TRBD2
CSARGFLQGKYNEQFF	TGCAGTGCTAGAGGGTTTTTACAGGGGAAATACAATGAGCAGTTCTTC	TRBJ2-1	TRBV20-1	many	TRBD1
CASSKSQPHLLFREKLFF	TGTGCCAGCAGCAAATCTCAACCCCACTTGCTGTTTCGCGAAAAACTGTTTTTT	TRBJ1-4	TRBV11-2	many	-
CAIGGPIQETQYF	TGTGCCATCGGGGGTCCTATACAAGAGACCCAGTACTTC	TRBJ2-5	TRBV10-3	-	-
CASSRDRGSFWEQYF	TGTGCCAGCAGCAGAGACAGGGGTTCGTTCTGGGAGCAGTACTTC	TRBJ2-7	TRBV13	many	TRBD1
CSVVGERTGELFF	TGCAGCGTTGTTGGGGAGAGAACCGGGGAGCTGTTTTTT	TRBJ2-2	TRBV29-1	many	-
CASSQDTGSGNTIYF	TGTGCCAGCAGCCAAGATACAGGGTCAGGAAACACCATATATTTT	TRBJ1-3	TRBV4-2	few	-
CSVRMGSAGEQYF	TGCAGCGTCCGGATGGGATCGGCGGGGGAGCAGTACTTC	TRBJ2-7	TRBV29-1	many	-
CSVGQGAGELFF	TGCAGCGTTGGGCAGGGCGCCGGGGAGCTGTTTTTT	TRBJ2-2	TRBV29-1	many	-
CSYRMRVGETQYF	TGCAGTTACAGGATGAGGGTTGGAGAGACCCAGTACTTC	TRBJ2-5	TRBV29-1	-	-
CASSNSAGTGELFF	TGTGCCAGCAGCAACTCTGCCGGAACCGGGGAGCTGTTTTTT	TRBJ2-2	TRBV7-9	many	-
CSARSSGTGGYGYTF	TGCAGTGCTCGAAGCTCCGGGACAGGGGGGTATGGCTACACCTTC	TRBJ1-2	TRBV20-1	many	TRBD1
CASSQDIHQPQHF	TGTGCCAGCAGCCAGGACATCCATCAGCCCCAGCATTTT	TRBJ1-5	TRBV3-1	many	-
CSLRGGFTEAFF	TGCAGCCTAAGGGGGGGTTTCACTGAAGCTTTCTTT	TRBJ1-1	TRBV20-1	many	-
CASSEGPQEPETQYF	TGTGCCAGCAGTGAGGGACCCCAGGAACCAGAGACCCAGTACTTC	TRBJ2-5	TRBV2	-	-
CSARDWRGTSTDTQYF	TGCAGTGCTAGAGATTGGAGGGGAACTAGCACAGATACGCAGTATTTT	TRBJ2-3	TRBV20-1	many	-
CSARAQGPEKLFF	TGCAGTGCTAGAGCCCAGGGCCCTGAAAAACTGTTTTTT	TRBJ1-4	TRBV20-1	many	-
CASGLDELASQYF	TGTGCTAGTGGTTTGGACGAGCTAGCGTCGCAGTATTTT	TRBJ2-3	TRBV12-5	many	-
CASSSAPATYNEQFF	TGTGCCAGCAGCTCCGCCCCGGCCACCTACAATGAGCAGTTCTTC	TRBJ2-1	TRBV7-2	many	-
CASSFLTGGGRNYGYTF	TGTGCCAGCAGCTTTTTGACCGGAGGGGGACGGAACTATGGCTACACCTTC	TRBJ1-2	TRBV11-2	-	-
CATSDHRLAGGRRDEQFF	TGTGCCACCAGTGACCACCGACTAGCGGGAGGGCGCCGGGATGAGCAGTTCTTC	TRBJ2-1	TRBV24-1	many	TRBD2
CASSLLAGLDTQYF	TGTGCCAGCAGTTTACTAGCGGGACTAGATACGCAGTATTTT	TRBJ2-3	TRBV27	many	TRBD2
CASRLAGGLVGELFF	TGTGCCAGCCGCCTAGCGGGAGGGCTTGTCGGGGAGCTGTTTTTT	TRBJ2-2	TRBV11-2	many	TRBD2
CSVEDPLGQGADYGYTF	TGCAGCGTTGAAGATCCGTTGGGACAGGGGGCCGACTATGGCTACACCTTC	TRBJ1-2	TRBV29-1	many	TRBD1
CASTRGKAYGYTF	TGTGCCAGCACCCGGGGGAAAGCTTATGGCTACACCTTC	TRBJ1-2	TRBV28	many	-